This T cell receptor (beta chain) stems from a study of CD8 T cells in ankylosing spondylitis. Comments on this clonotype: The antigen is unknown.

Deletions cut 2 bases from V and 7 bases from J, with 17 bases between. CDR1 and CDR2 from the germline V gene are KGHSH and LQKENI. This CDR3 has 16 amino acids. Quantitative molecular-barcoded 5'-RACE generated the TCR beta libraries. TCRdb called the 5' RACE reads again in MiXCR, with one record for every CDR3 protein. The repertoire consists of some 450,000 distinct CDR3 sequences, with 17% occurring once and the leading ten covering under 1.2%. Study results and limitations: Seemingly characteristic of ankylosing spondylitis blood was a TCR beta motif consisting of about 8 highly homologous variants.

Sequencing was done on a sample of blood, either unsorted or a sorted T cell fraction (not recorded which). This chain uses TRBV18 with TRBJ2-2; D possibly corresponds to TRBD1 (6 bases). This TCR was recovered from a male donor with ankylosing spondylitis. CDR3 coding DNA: TGTGCCAGCTCACCATCGGCAGGGGCGCTCGGCGGGGAGCTGTTTTTT. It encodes CASSPSAGALGGELFF.